What follows describes a single T cell receptor beta chain. The sample holds a few counts of this clonotype. The antigen it recognizes is unknown. No per-base quality is available; no much larger clone lies one base away. The entry originates in a study of T cells in Graves' hyperthyroidism and ophthalmopathy (dated by TCRdb to between 2018 and 2021). Some background on the complete study: Peripheral blood was collected at initial diagnosis, before any treatment. TCR V-J signatures able to tell the groups apart were searched for in a discovery cohort of 90 to 100 patients, of whom more than 40 had Graves' ophthalmopathy and around 58 had stable Graves' hyperthyroidism. An independent validation cohort of 18 to 20 hyperthyroidism patients and about 16 patients who later progressed to ophthalmopathy tested prospective prediction of ophthalmopathy. The approximately 100 discovery patients were divided at random into training and test sets in a 7:3 ratio. In addition, the study compared T-cell repertoires in thyroid tissue and in blood from five to seven Graves' hyperthyroidism patients. After blood sampling, hyperthyroidism patients were treated with methimazole at a starting dose of 30 mg daily, and ophthalmopathy patients were treated with high-dose intravenous methylprednisolone. TCR Vbeta CDR3 sequencing of some 140 peripheral blood samples (43 ophthalmopathy, 75 or so hyperthyroidism and approximately 17 progressor patients) is reported in the paper.

Graves' hyperthyroidism was defined as stable when no progression to ophthalmopathy occurred over 18 months of follow-up. Hyperthyroidism patients were newly diagnosed, had a disease duration of under 2 months, and were aged 18 to 65 years. Patients with uncontrolled infections, other autoimmune diseases, pregnancy or lactation were excluded. Diagnoses were established on the basis of clinical symptoms, serum thyroxine and TRAb, thyroid ultrasound, and orbital computed tomography. PBMCs were isolated from approximately 10 ml of fresh peripheral blood by Ficoll-Paque density gradient centrifugation. Trizol reagent was used to extract total RNA, and RNA quality was then checked on an Agilent 2100 Bioanalyzer. What the study reported, not specific to this receptor: During validation, the model predicted progression to ophthalmopathy a median of about 5.9 months ahead of onset, with around 65% sensitivity and 72% to 85% specificity. Sample size was not statistically predetermined, and investigators were not blinded to group allocation. A 13 V-J signature model separated ophthalmopathy from stable hyperthyroidism, with roughly 88% sensitivity and about 81% specificity in cross-validation and 80%/75% in testing. Blood samples also contained most of the expanded thyroid clonotypes (frequency above 0.001), which suggests that blood repertoires may reflect thyroid immune responses.

TCR beta CDR3 regions were amplified from RNA transcripts. The TCR CDR3 was subjected to a first round of RT-PCR using the HTBI primer set and the Qiagen OneStep RT-PCR kit. A second multiplex PCR round built the libraries, followed by size selection and purification. The libraries were sequenced on an Illumina HiSeq2000 using paired-end 100 bp reads. The source study handled its data this way. Raw data were processed with SOAPnuke, discarding reads with adapters, uncalled bases, mean Phred below 15, or no exact constant-primer or identifier match. COPE v1.2.5 was used to merge high-quality paired reads, and clonotypes were defined as unique nucleotide sequences. MiTCR v1.1 was used to align clonotypes to the IMGT TRBV, TRBD and TRBJ reference segments. Analysis was restricted to V-J combinations with a frequency above 0.0001, which covered 99% to 99.2% of repertoires. A TCS score was defined as the ratio between F50 (clonal expansion) and ExV (chaos), using BLOSUM62-based TCRdist between CDR3 peptides within each V-J. Welch's t-statistics and random forest reduced 514 V-J features to fewer than 15, which were used in a naive Bayes classifier (R e1071). In-frame beta chains were kept once TCRdb had trimmed the public reads at Q25 with fastp and called clones with MiXCR. Each CDR3 protein appears once, grouped with its most common genes and DNA. The V and J calls shown here were made by TCRdb, not taken from the authors' results. A total of roughly 660,000 distinct CDR3 sequences appear in this sample, 15% to 20% of them only once. Around 15% of the sample is held by the ten biggest clonotypes.

Relative to germline, V is 4 bases shorter and J is 6 bases shorter, with 16 bases between their ends. From a lookup of the germline V gene (reference sequence), CDR1 and CDR2 are LGHDT and YNNKEL. Inclusive of the bounding cysteine and phenylalanine, the CDR3 is 15 residues long. Here the CDR3 DNA is all that survives: 45 bases in frame from base 1. The sample consisted of blood. The clonotype originates from a man aged 45 to 65 with Graves' hyperthyroidism. Rearrangement joined TRBV3-1 to TRBJ2-1, with the D gene not clear enough to name. For the CDR3, the sequence is CASSRRGQATNEQFF. In nucleotides, the sequence is TGTGCCAGCAGCCGCAGAGGCCAGGCTACCAATGAGCAGTTCTTC.